This T cell receptor (beta chain) was sequenced for a study of blood T cells in healthy people across ages. From germline, CDR1 is MNHEY and CDR2 SVGEGT. With 6 bases removed from V and 4 bases from J, the gap between germline ends came to 10 bases. The CDR3 spans 12 residues. The people who gave samples were healthy Caucasians from Russia, aged roughly 6 to 100. Broader study findings: The recorded TCR beta diversity per million T cells decreased in a roughly linear manner with age.

The use of a sample-barcoded 5' primer and a J-beta primer mix characterized a second PCR of roughly 7 to 12 cycles. From the 5' RACE reads, TCRdb called clonotypes with MiXCR, one entry per CDR3 protein. The table shows 1.8 million or so distinct CDR3 sequences, with roughly two fifths occurring only once. This clonotype has just a few counts. Its antigen is unidentified. The V and J genes are TRBV6-2 or TRBV6-3 and TRBJ2-7; possible D gene TRBD1, 5 bases. The receptor's source is a human donor in good health. Source material: blood. CDR3 amino acids: CASRQVGYEQYF. CDR3 in DNA: TGTGCCAGCAGACAGGTCGGGTACGAGCAGTACTTC.